This is a list of T cell receptor beta chains from one sample in a study of identical twins. TCRdb passed the 5' RACE reads through MiXCR, listing each CDR3 protein once. The sample lists 700,000 or so distinct CDR3 sequences, less than 25% occurring once. These records were also assigned to another study, of T cells expressing NK-cell markers.

Sample: PBMCs. The receptors here all came from a young woman in good health. The CDR3 runs from the conserved cysteine through the conserved F or W. The order of the fields is D gene, V gene, clone size, J gene, CDR3 DNA, CDR3 protein. D genes are given only for firm matches. Only part of the rows carry a size: once, few, many, or a class if the clone is expanded.

TRBD1,TRBV15,NA,TRBJ1-2,TGTGCCACCAGCAGAGACCGACAGGGGGCCTATGGCTACACCTTC,CATSRDRQGAYGYTF
TRBD1,TRBV5-5,NA,TRBJ2-5,TGTGCCAGCAGTCGGACCCCCGGGACAGAAGAGACCCAGTACTTC,CASSRTPGTEETQYF
NA,TRBV18,NA,TRBJ2-1,TGTGCCAGCTCACCACGTTCCAACAATGAGCAGTTCTTC,CASSPRSNNEQFF
NA,TRBV20-1,NA,TRBJ1-5,TGCAGTGCTAGGCCTAGCAATCAGCCCCAGCATTTT,CSARPSNQPQHF
TRBD1,TRBV20-1,few,TRBJ2-2,TGCAGTGCTAGCTTCACAGGGGTGGTAGGGGAGCTGTTTTTT,CSASFTGVVGELFF
NA,TRBV6-1,NA,TRBJ2-7,TGTGCCAGCGGACGGTCCTACGAGCAGTACTTC,CASGRSYEQYF
NA,TRBV28,many,TRBJ1-1,TGTGCCAGCAGTTTAAGCAGGGCTGAAGCTTTCTTT,CASSLSRAEAFF
NA,TRBV4-3,few,TRBJ2-7,TGCGCCAGCAGCCCCCGACAGTCCTACGAGCAGTACTTC,CASSPRQSYEQYF
NA,TRBV6-1,NA,TRBJ2-1,TGTGCCAGCACCGAGAGGGGGGGGCGCAACAATGAGCAGTTCTTC,CASTERGGRNNEQFF
TRBD2,TRBV7-9,NA,TRBJ2-1,TGTGCCAGCAGCGAGCGGGAGCTCAATGAGCAGTTCTTC,CASSERELNEQFF
TRBD2,TRBV11-1,NA,TRBJ2-6,TGTGCCAGTACTACCTCTTTATGGGGAGGGAAGTTCTCTGGGGCCAACGTCCTGACTTTC,CASTTSLWGGKFSGANVLTF
NA,TRBV5-6,many,TRBJ1-1,TGTGCCAGCAGCTTGGCCGGGATGGGCACTGAAGCTTTCTTT,CASSLAGMGTEAFF
NA,TRBV20-1,NA,TRBJ2-3,TGCAGTGCTATTCGTAAAGATACGCAGTATTTT,CSAIRKDTQYF
TRBD2,TRBV12-3/TRBV12-4,many,TRBJ2-5,TGTGCCAGCAGAGACAGTTCTAGCGGGGGGACCCAGTACTTC,CASRDSSSGGTQYF
NA,TRBV11-2,NA,TRBJ2-7,TGTGCCAGCAGCTTTGGACAGGGAGGGGACTACGAGCAGTACTTC,CASSFGQGGDYEQYF
NA,TRBV5-6,many,TRBJ1-4,TGTGCCAGCAGCTTGACAGGGTCACCAAATGAAAAACTGTTTTTT,CASSLTGSPNEKLFF
TRBD1,TRBV11-1,few,TRBJ2-2,TGTGCCAGCAGCTCCCGGGACAGGGGGGTCACCGGGGAGCTGTTTTTT,CASSSRDRGVTGELFF
NA,TRBV5-1,many,TRBJ2-7,TGCGCCAGCAGCTTGGATATTGCGTACGAGCAGTACTTC,CASSLDIAYEQYF
NA,TRBV6-5,many,TRBJ1-3,TGTGCCAGCAGTTACTCTCGGTGGACCGCTGGAAACACCATATATTTT,CASSYSRWTAGNTIYF
NA,TRBV9,NA,TRBJ2-1,TGTGCCAGCAGCGCGGGGAAAGGGGCCTACTACAATGAGCAGTTCTTC,CASSAGKGAYYNEQFF